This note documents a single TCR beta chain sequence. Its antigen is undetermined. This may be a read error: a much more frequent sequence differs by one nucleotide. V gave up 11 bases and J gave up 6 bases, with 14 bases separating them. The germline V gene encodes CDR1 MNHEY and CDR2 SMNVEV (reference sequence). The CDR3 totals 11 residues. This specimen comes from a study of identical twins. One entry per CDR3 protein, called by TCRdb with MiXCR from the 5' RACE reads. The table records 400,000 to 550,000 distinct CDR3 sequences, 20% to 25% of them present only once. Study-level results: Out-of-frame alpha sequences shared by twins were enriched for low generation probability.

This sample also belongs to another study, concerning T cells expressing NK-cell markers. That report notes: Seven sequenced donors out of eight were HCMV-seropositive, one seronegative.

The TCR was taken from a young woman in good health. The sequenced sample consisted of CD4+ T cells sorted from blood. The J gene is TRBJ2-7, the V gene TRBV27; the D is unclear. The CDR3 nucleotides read TGTGCCTCAGAGTATCGCTTCGAGCAGTACTTC. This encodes CASEYRFEQYF.